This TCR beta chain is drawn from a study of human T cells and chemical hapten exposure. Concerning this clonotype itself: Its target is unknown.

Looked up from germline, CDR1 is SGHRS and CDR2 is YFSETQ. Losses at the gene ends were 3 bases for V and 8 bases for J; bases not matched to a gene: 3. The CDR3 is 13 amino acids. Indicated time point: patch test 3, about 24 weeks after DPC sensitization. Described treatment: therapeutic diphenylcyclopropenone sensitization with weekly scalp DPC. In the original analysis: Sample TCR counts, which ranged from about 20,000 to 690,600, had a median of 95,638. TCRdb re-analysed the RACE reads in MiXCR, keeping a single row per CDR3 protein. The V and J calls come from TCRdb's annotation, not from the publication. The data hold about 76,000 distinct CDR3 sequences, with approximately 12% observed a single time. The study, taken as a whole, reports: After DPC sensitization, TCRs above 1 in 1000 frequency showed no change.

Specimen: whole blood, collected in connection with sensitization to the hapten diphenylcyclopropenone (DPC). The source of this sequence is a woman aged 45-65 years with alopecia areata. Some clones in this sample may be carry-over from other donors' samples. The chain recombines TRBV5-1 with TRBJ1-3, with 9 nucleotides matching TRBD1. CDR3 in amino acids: CASSSDRGDTIYF. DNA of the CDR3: TGCGCCAGCAGCTCGGACAGGGGTGACACCATATATTTT. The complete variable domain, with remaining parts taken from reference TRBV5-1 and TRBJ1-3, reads KAGVTQTPRYLIKTRGQQVTLSCSPISGHRSVSWYQQTPGQGLQFLFEYFSETQRNKGNFPGRFSGRQFSNSRSEMNVSTLELGDSALYLCASSSDRGDTIYFGEGSWLTVV.